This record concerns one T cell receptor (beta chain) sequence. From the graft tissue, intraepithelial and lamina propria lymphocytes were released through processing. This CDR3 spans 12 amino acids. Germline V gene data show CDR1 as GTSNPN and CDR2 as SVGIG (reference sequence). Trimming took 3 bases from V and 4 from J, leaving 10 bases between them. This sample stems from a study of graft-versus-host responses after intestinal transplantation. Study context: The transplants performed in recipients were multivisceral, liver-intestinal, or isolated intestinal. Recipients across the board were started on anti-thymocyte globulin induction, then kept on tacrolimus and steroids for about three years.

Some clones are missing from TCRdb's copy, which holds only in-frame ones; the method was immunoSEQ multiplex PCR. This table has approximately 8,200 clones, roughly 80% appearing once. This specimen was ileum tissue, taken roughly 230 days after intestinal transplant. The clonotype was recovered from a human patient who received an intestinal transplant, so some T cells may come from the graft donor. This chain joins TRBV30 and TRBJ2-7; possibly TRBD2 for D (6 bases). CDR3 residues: CAWSPAGYEQYF. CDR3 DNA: TGTGCCTGGAGCCCGGCGGGATACGAGCAGTACTTC. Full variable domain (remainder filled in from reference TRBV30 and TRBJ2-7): SQTIHQWPATLVQPVGSPLSLECTVEGTSNPNLYWYRQAAGRGLQLLFYSVGIGQISSEVPQNLSASRPQDRQFILSSKKLLLSDSGFYLCAWSPAGYEQYFGPGTRLTVT.